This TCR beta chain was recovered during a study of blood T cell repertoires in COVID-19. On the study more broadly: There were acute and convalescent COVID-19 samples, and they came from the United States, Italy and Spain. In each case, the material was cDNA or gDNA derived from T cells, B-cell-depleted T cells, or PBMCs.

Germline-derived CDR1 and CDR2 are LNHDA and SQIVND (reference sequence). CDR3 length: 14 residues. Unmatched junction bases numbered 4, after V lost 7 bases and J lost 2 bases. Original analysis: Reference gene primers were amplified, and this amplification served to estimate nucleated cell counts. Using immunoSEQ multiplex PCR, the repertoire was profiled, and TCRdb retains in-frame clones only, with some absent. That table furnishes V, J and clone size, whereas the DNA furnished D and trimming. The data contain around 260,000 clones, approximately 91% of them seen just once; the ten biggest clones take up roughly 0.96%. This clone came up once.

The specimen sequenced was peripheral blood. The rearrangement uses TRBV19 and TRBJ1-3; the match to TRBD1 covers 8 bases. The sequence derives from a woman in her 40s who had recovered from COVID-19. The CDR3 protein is CASTVDRAGNTIYF. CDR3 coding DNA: TGTGCCAGTACCGTGGACAGGGCTGGAAACACCATATATTTT.